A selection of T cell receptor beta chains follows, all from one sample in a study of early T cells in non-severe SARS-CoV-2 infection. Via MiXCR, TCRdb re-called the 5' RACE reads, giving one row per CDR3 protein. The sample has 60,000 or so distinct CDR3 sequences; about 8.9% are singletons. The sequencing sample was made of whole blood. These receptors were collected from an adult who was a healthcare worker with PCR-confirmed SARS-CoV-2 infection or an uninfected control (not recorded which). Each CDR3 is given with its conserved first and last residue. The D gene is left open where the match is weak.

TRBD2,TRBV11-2,CASSGALGLAGGSYNEQFF
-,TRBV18,CASSPSQASYGYTF
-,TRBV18,CASSRVISGVGSNEQFF
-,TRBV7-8,CASSFMKDTQYF
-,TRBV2,CASRQGVKNQPQHF
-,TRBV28,CASEGITDTQYF
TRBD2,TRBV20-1,CSATSTSGSTDTQYF
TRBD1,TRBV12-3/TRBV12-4,CASSPGTGTQGDEKLFF
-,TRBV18,CVSSPTSVSTDTQYF
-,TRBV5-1,CASSFGGGAGQFF
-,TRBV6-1,CASSEALRAGSGAEAFF
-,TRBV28,CASIPTGSSTDTQYF
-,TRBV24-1,CATGRGSGQPQHF
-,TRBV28,CASTLRGLYGYTF
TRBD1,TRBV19,CASSIPGQGARSYGYTF
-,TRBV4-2,CASSQGAGQSPNEQFF
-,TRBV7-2,CASSLERGPYEQYF
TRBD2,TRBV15,CATSRVREGGPDEQYF
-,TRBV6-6,CASGHEETQYF
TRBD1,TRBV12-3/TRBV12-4,CASSTHAGGLNTEAFF
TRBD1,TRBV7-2,CASSSSNSSRGIEQYF
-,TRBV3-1,CASSRRGRGSGNTIYF
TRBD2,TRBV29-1,CSVEGAGGPKDTQYF
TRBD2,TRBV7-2,CASRASGRNRDTQYF
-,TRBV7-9,CASGQGDTQYF
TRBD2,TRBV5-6,CASSSKIAGVSYEQFF
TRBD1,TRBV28,CATETGLTYEQYF
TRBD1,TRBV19,CASNAPGTGFGDTQYF
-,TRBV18,CASSPDLGAGQYNEQFF
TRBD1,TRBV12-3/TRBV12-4,CASSTGTGRYEQYF
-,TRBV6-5,CASSRSSAQYNEQFF
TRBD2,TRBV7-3,CASSFSGGRAYEQYF
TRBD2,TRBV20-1,CSADIFGGVTYEQYF
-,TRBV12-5,CASGLARGETQYF
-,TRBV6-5,CASRRDRSNQYF
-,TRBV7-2,CASSPGTSSGNTIYF
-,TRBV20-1,CSAREVGTYNEQFF
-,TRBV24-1,CATRPGAGTTEAFF
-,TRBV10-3,CAISELSRPLFAQHF
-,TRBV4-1,CASSRAVSYEQYF
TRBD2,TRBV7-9,CASSSSGRRDTQYF
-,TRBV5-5,CASSLDSVVRSNEQFF
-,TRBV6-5,CASSQGLDTYEQYF
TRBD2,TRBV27,CASSFRREESNTQYF
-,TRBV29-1,CSVEDQAAKNIQYF